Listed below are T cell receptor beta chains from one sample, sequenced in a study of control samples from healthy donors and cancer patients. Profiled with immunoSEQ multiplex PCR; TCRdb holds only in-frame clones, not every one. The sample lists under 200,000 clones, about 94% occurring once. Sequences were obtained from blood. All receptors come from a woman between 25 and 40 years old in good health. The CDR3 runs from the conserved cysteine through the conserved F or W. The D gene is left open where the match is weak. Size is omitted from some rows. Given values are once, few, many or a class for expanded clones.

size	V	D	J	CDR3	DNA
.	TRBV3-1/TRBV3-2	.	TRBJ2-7	CASSHWLGDSYEQYF	TGTGCCAGCAGCCACTGGCTGGGGGACTCCTACGAGCAGTACTTC
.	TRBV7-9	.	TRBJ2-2	CASSLAVFDGELFF	TGTGCCAGCAGCTTAGCGGTCTTCGACGGGGAGCTGTTTTTT
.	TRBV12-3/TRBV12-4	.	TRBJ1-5	CASSRSINQPQHF	TGTGCCAGCAGTCGGAGTATTAATCAGCCCCAGCATTTT
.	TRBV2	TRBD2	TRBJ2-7	CASSEAGVGLAGVYEQYF	TGTGCCAGCAGTGAAGCGGGTGTGGGACTAGCGGGGGTTTACGAGCAGTACTTC
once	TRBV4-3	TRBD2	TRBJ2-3	CASSQELAGGTDTQYF	TGCGCCAGCAGCCAAGAACTAGCGGGAGGCACAGATACGCAGTATTTT
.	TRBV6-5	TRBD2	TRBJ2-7	CASSPGLAGAYEQYF	TGTGCCAGCAGTCCGGGACTAGCGGGAGCTTACGAGCAGTACTTC
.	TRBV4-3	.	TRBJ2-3	CASSQGGLTADTQYF	TGCGCCAGCAGCCAAGGCGGACTCACGGCGGATACGCAGTATTTT
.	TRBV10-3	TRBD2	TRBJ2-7	CAIRGTSGRSYEQYF	TGTGCCATCAGAGGGACTAGCGGGAGGTCTTACGAGCAGTACTTC
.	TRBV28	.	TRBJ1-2	CASSKTRDGYTF	TGTGCCAGCAGTAAAACCAGGGACGGCTACACCTTC
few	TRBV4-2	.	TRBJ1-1	CASSQDGRNTEAFF	TGTGCCAGCAGCCAAGATGGGAGGAACACTGAAGCTTTCTTT
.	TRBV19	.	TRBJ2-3	CASSILGSRAGDTQYF	TGTGCCAGTAGTATCCTAGGGAGCAGGGCCGGGGATACGCAGTATTTT
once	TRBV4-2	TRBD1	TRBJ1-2	CASSQDPPRTGGHGYTF	TGTGCCAGCAGCCAAGATCCACCAAGGACAGGTGGCCATGGCTACACCTTC
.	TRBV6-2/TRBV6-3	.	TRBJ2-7	CASSYSNEQYF	TGTGCCAGCAGTTACTCGAACGAGCAGTACTTC
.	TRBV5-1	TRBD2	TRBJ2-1	CASSLGGGSGFNEQFF	TGCGCCAGCAGCTTGGGTGGCGGGAGCGGATTCAATGAGCAGTTCTTC
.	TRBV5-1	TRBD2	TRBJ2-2	CASSVGLAPTGELFF	TGCGCCAGCAGTGTGGGACTAGCGCCAACCGGGGAGCTGTTTTTT
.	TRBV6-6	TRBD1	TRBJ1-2	CASSSPGQGDGYTF	TGTGCCAGCAGTTCTCCGGGACAGGGGGACGGCTACACCTTC
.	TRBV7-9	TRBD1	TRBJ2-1	CASSLVGTGGLNNEQFF	TGTGCCAGCAGCTTAGTAGGGACAGGGGGCTTGAACAATGAGCAGTTCTTC
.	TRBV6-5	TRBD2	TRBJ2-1	CASSSSGNEVYNEQFF	TGTGCCAGCAGTTCTAGCGGGAATGAGGTCTACAATGAGCAGTTCTTC
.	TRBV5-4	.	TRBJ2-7	CASSLRSVSPYEQYF	TGTGCCAGCAGCTTGCGGTCAGTGTCGCCCTACGAGCAGTACTTC
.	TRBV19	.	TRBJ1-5	CASSIATKGTPQHF	TGTGCCAGTAGTATAGCGACGAAGGGAACGCCCCAGCATTTT
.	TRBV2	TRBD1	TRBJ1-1	CASNPDRGNTEAFF	TGTGCCAGCAACCCCGACAGGGGGAACACTGAAGCTTTCTTT
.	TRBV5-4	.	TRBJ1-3	CASSFDSSGNTIYF	TGTGCCAGCAGCTTTGACAGCTCTGGAAACACCATATATTTT
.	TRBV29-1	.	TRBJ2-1	CSVEGVLASNEQFF	TGCAGCGTTGAAGGGGTACTAGCTAGCAATGAACAGTTCTTC
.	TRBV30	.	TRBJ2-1	CAWSPPGLKQFF	TGTGCCTGGAGTCCCCCCGGGTTAAAGCAGTTCTTC
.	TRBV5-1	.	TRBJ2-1	CASSLAGYEQFF	TGCGCCAGCAGCTTGGCCGGGTATGAGCAGTTCTTC
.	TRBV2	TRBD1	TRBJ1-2	CASRATGKRGYGYTF	TGTGCCAGCAGAGCGACAGGGAAGAGGGGCTATGGCTACACCTTC
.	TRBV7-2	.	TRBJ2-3	CASSLAGARGDTQYF	TGTGCCAGCAGCTTAGCGGGAGCACGGGGAGATACGCAGTATTTT
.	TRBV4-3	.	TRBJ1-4	CASSPHPGAPNEKLFF	TGCGCCAGCAGCCCACATCCCGGGGCTCCCAATGAAAAACTGTTTTTT
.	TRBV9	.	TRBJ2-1	CASSVAGARINEQFF	TGTGCCAGCAGCGTAGCGGGAGCGCGTATTAATGAGCAGTTCTTC
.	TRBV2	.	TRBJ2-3	CASSGALPSTDTQYF	TGTGCCAGCAGTGGGGCCCTACCTAGCACAGATACGCAGTATTTT
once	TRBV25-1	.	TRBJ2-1	CASIRGAGANEQFF	TGTGCCAGCATACGGGGGGCGGGAGCCAATGAGCAGTTCTTC
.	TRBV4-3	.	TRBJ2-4	CASSQDLGKGNIQYF	TGCGCCAGCAGCCAAGATCTCGGGAAGGGTAACATTCAGTACTTC
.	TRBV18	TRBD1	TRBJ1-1	CASSPGTGGYVEAFF	TGTGCCAGCTCACCAGGGACAGGGGGCTATGTGGAAGCTTTCTTT
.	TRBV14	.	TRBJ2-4	CASRAGGGKNIQYF	TGTGCCAGCAGAGCTGGGGGCGGCAAAAACATTCAGTACTTC
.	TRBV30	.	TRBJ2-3	CACSYGTDTQYF	TGTGCCTGCAGTTATGGCACAGATACGCAGTATTTT
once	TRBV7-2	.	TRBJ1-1	CASSSQGMNTEAFF	TGTGCCAGCAGCTCCCAGGGTATGAACACTGAAGCTTTCTTT
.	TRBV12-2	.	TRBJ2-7	CASRHSSRGDNEQYF	TGTGCAAGTCGCCACTCATCGCGAGGGGACAACGAGCAGTACTTC
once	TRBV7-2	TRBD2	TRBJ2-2	CASRPGLADTGELFF	TGTGCCAGCAGACCGGGACTAGCGGACACCGGGGAGCTGTTTTTT